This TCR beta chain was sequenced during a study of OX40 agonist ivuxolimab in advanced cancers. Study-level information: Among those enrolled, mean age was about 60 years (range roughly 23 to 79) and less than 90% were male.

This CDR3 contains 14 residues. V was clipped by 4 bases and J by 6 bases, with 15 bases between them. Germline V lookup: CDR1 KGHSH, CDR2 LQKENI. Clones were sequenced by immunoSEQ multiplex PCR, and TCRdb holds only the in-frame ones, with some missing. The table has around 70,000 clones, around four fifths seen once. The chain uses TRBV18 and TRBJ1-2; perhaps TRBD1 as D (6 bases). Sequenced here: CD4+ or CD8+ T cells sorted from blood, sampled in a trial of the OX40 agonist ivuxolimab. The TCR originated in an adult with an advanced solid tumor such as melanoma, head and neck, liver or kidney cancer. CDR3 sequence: CASSLIGGQDGYTF. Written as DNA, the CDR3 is TGTGCCAGCTCACTGATTGGGGGGCAAGATGGCTACACCTTC.